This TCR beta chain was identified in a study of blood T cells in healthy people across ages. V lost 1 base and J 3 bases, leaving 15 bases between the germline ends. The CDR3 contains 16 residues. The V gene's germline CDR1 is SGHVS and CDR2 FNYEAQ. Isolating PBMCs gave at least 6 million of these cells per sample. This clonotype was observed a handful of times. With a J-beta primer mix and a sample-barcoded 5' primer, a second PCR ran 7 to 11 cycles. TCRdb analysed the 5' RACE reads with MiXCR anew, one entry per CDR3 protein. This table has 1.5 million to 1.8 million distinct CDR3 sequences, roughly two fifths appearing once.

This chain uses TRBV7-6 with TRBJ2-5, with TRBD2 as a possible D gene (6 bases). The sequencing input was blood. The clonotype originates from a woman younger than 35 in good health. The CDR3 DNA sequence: TGTGCCAGCAGCTTAGTGACTAGTTCGGGAAAAGAGACCCAGTACTTC. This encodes CASSLVTSSGKETQYF.